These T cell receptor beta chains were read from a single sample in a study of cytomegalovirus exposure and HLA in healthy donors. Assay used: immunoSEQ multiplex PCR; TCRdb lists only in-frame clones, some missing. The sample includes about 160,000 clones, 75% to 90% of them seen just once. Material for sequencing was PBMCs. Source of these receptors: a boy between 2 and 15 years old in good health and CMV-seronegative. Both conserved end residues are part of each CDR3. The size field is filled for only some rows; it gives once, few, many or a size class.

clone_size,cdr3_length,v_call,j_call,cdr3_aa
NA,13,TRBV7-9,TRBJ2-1,CASSTTGYNEQFF
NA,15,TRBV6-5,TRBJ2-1,CASRTTSGTYNEQFF
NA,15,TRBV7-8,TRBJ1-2,CASSRDRVSSYGYTF
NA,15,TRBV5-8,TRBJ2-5,CASSLGLAEQETQYF
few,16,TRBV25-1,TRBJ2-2,CASRDGQGAVTGELFF
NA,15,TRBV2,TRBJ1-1,CATYLEGGRYTEAFF
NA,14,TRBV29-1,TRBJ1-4,CSVEGQGTNEKLFF
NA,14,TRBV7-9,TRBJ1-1,CSSSLTQGATEAFF
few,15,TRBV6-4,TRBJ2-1,CASSDSSRGYNEQFF
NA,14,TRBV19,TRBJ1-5,CASSSPYRDQPQHF
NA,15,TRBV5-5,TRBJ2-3,CASSSNRGRADTQYF
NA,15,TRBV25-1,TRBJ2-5,CASSDQGTRLETQYF